The next 25 T cell receptor beta chains were all read from a single sample in a study of immune evolution from preneoplasia to lung adenocarcinoma. The data were produced by immunoSEQ multiplex PCR, yet TCRdb's version contains in-frame clones alone and is incomplete. Of about 6,600 clones in the sample, 65% to 75% were seen once. Sequenced material: FFPE adjacent normal lung tissue. The receptors were sampled from a donor at least 70 years old with lung adenocarcinoma.

The chain recombines TRBV9 with TRBJ1-6; D not certain. This CDR3 comprises 13 residues. V shed 3 bases and J shed 6 bases, with 7 bases lying between them. From germline, CDR1 is SGDLS and CDR2 YYNGEE. For the CDR3, the DNA is TGTGCCAGCAGCGGGGCCTTTAATTCACCCCTCCACTTT. Translated: CASSGAFNSPLHF.

This clone was recorded a few times. The rearrangement joins TRBV18 to TRBJ2-1; no definite D call. This CDR3 contains 13 residues. Trimming pared 2 bases from V and 5 bases from J, leaving 7 bases between. Germline CDR1 is KGHSH and CDR2 is LQKENI. The DNA of the CDR3 is TGTGCCAGCTCACCATACACGGACAATGAGCAGTTCTTC. Residues: CASSPYTDNEQFF.

The chain employs TRBV29-1 and TRBJ1-2, with D perhaps matching TRBD1 (6 bases). V gave up 7 bases and J gave up 4 bases, with 13 bases separating them. This CDR3 contains 12 residues. Germline loops: CDR1 SQVTM, CDR2 ANQGSEA. The CDR3 region is CSAAPQGYGYTF. The DNA for the CDR3 is TGCAGCGCCGCGCCACAGGGCTATGGCTACACCTTC.

The chain joins TRBV4-2 to TRBJ1-2; 7 nucleotides agree with TRBD1. V dropped 1 base and J dropped 4; count of bases not matched to a gene: 6. CDR1 and CDR2 (germline): LGHNA, YNFKEQ. CDR3 length: 15 residues. The CDR3 DNA follows: TGTGCCAGCAGCCAAGCGGTAGGGGGCATCTATGGCTACACCTTC. Protein product: CASSQAVGGIYGYTF.

Here the CDR3 DNA reads TGTGCCAGCAGTGGGGCAGGCACCGGGGAGCTGTTTTTT. This gives the protein CASSGAGTGELFF. The chain employs TRBV2 and TRBJ2-2; no reliable D call. V gave up 4 bases and J gave up 4 bases, with 7 bases separating them. Germline values: CDR1 SNHLY, CDR2 FYNNEI. There are 13 residues in the CDR3.

The chain employs TRBV7-9 and TRBJ2-6, with D possibly matching TRBD1 (6 bases). The ends were cut back, 5 bases at V and 2 bases at J, with 13 bases in the middle. There are 16 residues in the CDR3. Germline values: CDR1 SEHNR, CDR2 FQNEAQ (reference sequence). CDR3 nucleotides: TGTGCCAGCAGCCAAGTCCCAGGGGCTGGGGCCAACGTCCTGACTTTC. Its protein is CASSQVPGAGANVLTF.

The chain has TRBV11-2 and TRBJ2-5; 9 bases line up with TRBD2. CDR3 length equals 16 residues. Germline CDR1 reads SGHAT; CDR2 reads FQNNGV. V lost 1 base and J lost 3; bases outside the gene matches: 6. CDR3: CASSLVGGRGKETQYF. The CDR3 coding sequence is TGTGCCAGCAGCTTAGTGGGCGGGAGGGGAAAAGAGACCCAGTACTTC.

The CDR3 nucleotides are TGTGCCAGCAGTTACCGGGGCACGGGGCAAGAGACCCAGTACTTC. Protein product: CASSYRGTGQETQYF. The chain combines TRBV28 with TRBJ2-5; possibly TRBD1 or TRBD2 for D (5 bases each). Germline CDR1 reads MDHEN; CDR2 reads SYDVKM. The CDR3 covers 15 residues. The V gene lost 4 bases and the J gene lost 2 bases, with 14 bases spanning the gap. The full variable domain, with the rest looked up from reference TRBV28 and TRBJ2-5, is DVKVTQSSRYLVKRTGEKVFLECVQDMDHENMFWYRQDPGLGLRLIYFSYDVKMKEKGDIPEGYSVSREKKERFSLILESASTNQTSMYLCASSYRGTGQETQYFGPGTRLLVL.

The V call is TRBV15, the J call TRBJ1-5, with D perhaps TRBD1 (6 bases). The V and J ends lost 5 bases and 4 bases respectively, with 24 bases between them. The CDR3 is 18 amino acids. Germline CDR1 reads LNHNV; CDR2 reads YYDKDF (reference sequence). CDR3 sequence: CATSSRGGRGSGNQPQHF. DNA for the CDR3: TGTGCCACCAGCTCCCGAGGAGGGAGGGGGTCCGGGAATCAGCCCCAGCATTTT.

The genes are TRBV30 and TRBJ1-4; D may be TRBD1 (5 bases). The CDR3 totals 14 residues. From germline, CDR1 is GTSNPN and CDR2 SVGIG (reference sequence). The V end lost 0 bases, the J end lost 8 bases, and 13 bases lay between the germline ends. Here the CDR3 reads CAWSVPGMEEKLFF. In nucleotides, the CDR3 is TGTGCCTGGAGTGTACCAGGGATGGAGGAAAAACTGTTTTTT.

The rearrangement uses TRBV4-1 and TRBJ2-7, with TRBD1 as a possible D gene (6 bases). CDR3 length: 14 amino acids. Per germline, CDR1 MGHRA and CDR2 YSYEKL. V shed 1 base and J shed 4 bases, with 11 bases lying between them. The DNA of the CDR3 is TGCGCCAGCAGCCAAGTTGCAGGGGAATACGAGCAGTACTTC. It codes for CASSQVAGEYEQYF.

This chain links TRBV7-6 with TRBJ2-7; D might be TRBD1 (6 bases). V lost 5 bases and J 3 bases, leaving 11 bases between the germline ends. Germline V gene data show CDR1 as SGHVS and CDR2 as FNYEAQ. CDR3 length: 13 residues. The CDR3 spells CASSRGTVYEQYF. The DNA of the CDR3 is TGTGCCAGCAGCAGGGGGACGGTCTACGAGCAGTACTTC. The full variable domain, in which reference TRBV7-6 and TRBJ2-7 provide the parts outside the CDR3, is GAGVSQSPRYKVTKRGQDVALRCDPISGHVSLYWYRQALGQGPEFLTYFNYEAQQDKSGLPNDRFSAERPEGSISTLTIQRTEQRDSAMYRCASSRGTVYEQYFGPGTRLTVT.

The rearrangement links TRBV5-1 to TRBJ2-7; 12 bases line up with TRBD2. With 4 bases clipped from V and 1 base from J, the junction kept 3 bases outside the gene matches. Germline V gives CDR1 SGHRS, CDR2 YFSETQ. This CDR3 has 15 amino acids. This CDR3 reads CASSHLAGGSYEQYF. Here the CDR3 DNA reads TGCGCCAGCAGCCACCTAGCGGGAGGGTCCTACGAGCAGTACTTC.

This chain connects TRBV5-1 to TRBJ2-2; unclear D gene. The CDR3 sequence is 13 residues long. Trimming cost V 6 bases and J 7 bases, with 13 bases left between them. From germline, CDR1 is SGHRS and CDR2 YFSETQ. This CDR3 is CASKGNSVGELFF. As DNA, the CDR3 is TGCGCCAGCAAAGGGAACTCTGTCGGGGAGCTGTTTTTT.

The chain uses TRBV7-9 and TRBJ2-7; D call uncertain. Germline V gives CDR1 SEHNR, CDR2 FQNEAQ (reference sequence). The CDR3 has 13 amino acids. V lost 6 bases to trimming and J lost 2 bases, with 11 bases between them. The CDR3 nucleotides read TGTGCCAGCAGACCCGACGGTCCCTACGAGCAGTACTTC. Translating gives CASRPDGPYEQYF.

This sequence joins TRBV11-2 and TRBJ2-5; a possible D gene is TRBD2 (6 bases). Germline-derived CDR1 and CDR2 are SGHAT and FQNNGV. Between the trimmed V and J ends, which lost 5 bases and 1 base, there was a span of 17 bases. The CDR3 consists of 16 residues. CDR3 in DNA: TGTGCCAGCAGCCCCCCGGGTTGGGGAGGCCAAGAGACCCAGTACTTC. Amino acids: CASSPPGWGGQETQYF.

The chain uses TRBV5-1 and TRBJ2-2; D call uncertain. CDR1 and CDR2 from the germline V gene are SGHRS and YFSETQ. This CDR3 spans 15 amino acids. Trimming cost V 0 bases and J 5 bases, with 11 bases left between them. CDR3 region: CASSLDGVQTGELFF. Here the CDR3 DNA reads TGCGCCAGCAGCTTGGATGGCGTACAAACCGGGGAGCTGTTTTTT.

The table lists this clone with a count of one. The genes are TRBV7-9 and TRBJ1-1; D remains ambiguous. CDR3 size: 13 residues. Germline assignment: CDR1 SEHNR and CDR2 FQNEAQ (reference sequence). V was shortened by 11 bases and J by 6 bases, with 19 bases between the two germline ends. In DNA, the CDR3 is TGTGCCGGGAAATACCTCAGTGGGGCTGAAGCTTTCTTT. Its protein is CAGKYLSGAEAFF.

Only a few counts were recorded for this clone. CDR3 nucleotides: TGTGCCAGCAGCGTCGGGACTAACCTCCAAGAGACCCAGTACTTC. It codes for CASSVGTNLQETQYF. The rearrangement uses TRBV9 and TRBJ2-5; TRBD2 aligns across 7 bases. The CDR3 is 15 amino acids. Losses at the gene ends were 2 bases for V and 1 base for J; bases not matched to a gene: 5. The germline CDR1 and CDR2 sequences are SGDLS and YYNGEE.

J is TRBJ2-1 and V is TRBV5-4; 10 nucleotides match TRBD1. In germline, CDR1 is SGHNT, CDR2 YYREEE (reference sequence). With 2 bases clipped from V and 5 bases from J, the junction kept 7 bases outside the gene matches. The CDR3 has 16 amino acids. In DNA form, the CDR3 reads TGTGCCAGCAGCTTTCCGACAGGGGGCGCGGACAATGAGCAGTTCTTC. Translated, it gives CASSFPTGGADNEQFF.

The chain links TRBV5-5 to TRBJ2-5; D perhaps matches TRBD1 (5 bases). The CDR3 is 14 amino acids. The germline V and J ends were trimmed by 2 bases and 2 bases, with 10 bases remaining between them. Germline V lookup: CDR1 SGHKS, CDR2 YYEKEE (reference sequence). In DNA, the CDR3 is TGTGCCAGCAGCTTAGATGGGGCACAAGAGACCCAGTACTTC. It yields the protein CASSLDGAQETQYF. The full variable domain, its missing parts supplied by reference TRBV5-5 and TRBJ2-5, is DAGVTQSPTHLIKTRGQQVTLRCSPISGHKSVSWYQQVLGQGPQFIFQYYEKEERGRGNFPDRFSARQFPNYSSELNVNALLLGDSALYLCASSLDGAQETQYFGPGTRLLVL.

The genes are TRBV7-8 and TRBJ2-5; tentatively, D is TRBD1 (5 bases). The CDR3 loop spans 16 amino acids. Germline V gene lookup returns CDR1 SGHVS and CDR2 FQNEAQ. Deletions cut 6 bases from V and 0 bases from J, with 17 bases between. The CDR3 reads CASRTILGPDQETQYF. The CDR3 DNA reads as TGTGCCAGCAGAACGATTCTGGGGCCCGACCAAGAGACCCAGTACTTC.

This clone was counted only a few times. The chain uses TRBV7-3 and TRBJ2-3, with 8 bases lining up with TRBD1. CDR3 size: 15 residues. Germline V gene lookup returns CDR1 SGHTA and CDR2 FQGTGA. With V trimmed by 2 bases and J by 5 bases, 6 bases remained unmatched. CDR3 DNA sequence: TGTGCCAGCAGCTTAGTGGGACAGGCAGAAGATACGCAGTATTTT. Amino acid sequence: CASSLVGQAEDTQYF.

The V gene is TRBV7-3, the J gene TRBJ2-5; D may be TRBD1 (5 bases). Trimming shortened V by 5 bases and J by 2 bases, and 9 bases separated the two germline ends. Germline assignment: CDR1 SGHTA and CDR2 FQGTGA. The CDR3 loop spans 13 amino acids. The CDR3 DNA reads TGTGCCAGCAGCACGGACAAGCAAGAGACCCAGTACTTC. Translation gives CASSTDKQETQYF.

The gene calls are TRBV10-1 and TRBJ1-1, with D perhaps matching TRBD1 (5 bases). Trimming shortened V by 5 bases and J by 5 bases, and 18 bases separated the two germline ends. Germline V CDR1 and CDR2: WNHNN, SYGVQD (reference sequence). The CDR3 runs to 15 residues. The CDR3 spells CASSYRLGPRTEAFF. DNA of the CDR3: TGCGCCAGCAGTTACAGGTTAGGCCCGAGGACTGAAGCTTTCTTT.